This T cell receptor beta chain was found in a study of shared clonotypes between healthy human individuals. Study conclusions and caveats: With a few donors compared, 5% to 5.5% of naive CD4 clonotypes were shared.

Assay used: immunoSEQ multiplex PCR; TCRdb lists only in-frame clones, some missing. The repertoire holds under 600,000 clones, roughly 98% seen once, with 0.3% in the top ten. The germline gives CDR1 MGHRA, CDR2 YSYEKL. V was pared by 1 base and J by 1 base, with 10 bases between. The CDR3 extends over 15 amino acids. Terminally differentiated effector memory CD45RA+ cells were excluded by CCR7 positive selection of CD45RO-negative cells. On this clone itself: Antigen specificity is unknown.

The clonotype comes from a man aged 25-45 years in good health. The sequencing input was naive CD8+ T cells sorted from blood. This chain joins TRBV4-1 and TRBJ1-1; perhaps TRBD1 as D (5 bases). CDR3 sequence: CASSQGSQGNTEAFF. In DNA, the CDR3 is TGCGCCAGCAGCCAAGGAAGCCAGGGGAACACTGAAGCTTTCTTT.